The 9 T cell receptor beta chains below all came from one sample that was sequenced in a study of T cells in Graves' hyperthyroidism and ophthalmopathy. Researchers took RNA transcripts and amplified the TCR beta CDR3 regions from them. The HTBI primer set served for first-round RT-PCR of the TCR CDR3. TCRdb re-derived calls from the multiplex PCR reads in MiXCR, one entry per CDR3 protein. Here the sample spans more than 500,000 distinct CDR3 sequences, under 60% being singletons. Sequences were obtained from peripheral blood or thyroid tissue (not recorded which). The receptors were gathered from an adult woman with Graves' disease, either hyperthyroidism or ophthalmopathy (not recorded which).

This clonotype has at least ten counts. This chain joins TRBV19 and TRBJ1-1; 7 bases map to TRBD1. J gave up 9 bases and V 8 bases, and 6 bases lay outside the gene matches. CDR1 is LNHDA, CDR2 SQIVND, per germline (reference sequence). The CDR3 sequence is 11 residues long. CDR3 loop: CASYRDSKAFF. Here the CDR3 DNA reads TGTGCCAGTTACCGGGACAGCAAAGCTTTCTTT.

This sequence joins TRBV20-1 and TRBJ2-7; TRBD2 matches at 7 bases. The ends lost 3 bases at V and 2 bases at J; junction bases unmatched: 4. The CDR3 loop spans 13 amino acids. The germline V gene has CDR1 DFQATT and CDR2 SNEGSKA (reference sequence). The CDR3 here is CSASWGTTYEQYF. The CDR3 DNA reads TGCAGTGCTAGTTGGGGGACTACCTACGAGCAGTACTTC.

This clonotype was observed at least ten times. CDR3: CSAAGTAEETQYF. CDR3 sequence (DNA): TGCAGTGCTGCCGGGACAGCAGAAGAGACCCAGTACTTC. The chain recombines TRBV20-1 with TRBJ2-5; 7 nucleotides agree with TRBD1. V trimming: 5 bases; J trimming: 3 bases; junction bases outside the gene matches: 6. Germline CDR1 reads DFQATT; CDR2 reads SNEGSKA (reference sequence). The CDR3 consists of 13 residues.

Ten or more counts support this clonotype. In DNA, the CDR3 is TGTGCCAGCAGGGAAACAGGGAGCACTGAAGCTTTCTTT. Encoded protein: CASRETGSTEAFF. The gene calls are TRBV14 and TRBJ1-1; possible D gene TRBD1, 6 bases. V lost 6 bases to trimming and J lost 4 bases, with 12 bases between them. This CDR3 comprises 13 residues. The germline V gene encodes CDR1 SGHDN and CDR2 FVKESK.

This rearrangement joins TRBV16 to TRBJ2-7, with a weak D call TRBD2 (5 bases). This CDR3 spans 17 amino acids. The V end was cut by 2 bases, the J end by 1 base, with 18 bases between. In germline, CDR1 is KGHSY, CDR2 FQNENV. The CDR3 DNA is TGTGCCAGCAGCCAAAAAAATCACCCGGGGTCGTCCTACGAGCAGTACTTC. Protein sequence: CASSQKNHPGSSYEQYF.

This clonotype showed up just a few times. The V gene is TRBV6-5, the J gene TRBJ1-1; no clear D gene. This CDR3 has 15 amino acids. V was cut by 5 bases and J by 1 base, with 14 bases left in between. In germline, CDR1 is MNHEY, CDR2 SVGAGI. The CDR3 spells CASSRQHFPNTEAFF. Written as DNA, the CDR3 is TGTGCCAGCAGTCGTCAACACTTCCCGAACACTGAAGCTTTCTTT.

This chain uses TRBV7-6 with TRBJ2-7, with TRBD2 matching 15 bases. CDR3 length equals 18 residues. CDR1 and CDR2 (germline): SGHVS, FNYEAQ. With 5 bases clipped from V and 3 bases from J, the junction kept 11 bases outside the gene matches. CDR3 in amino acids: CASSRTSGRDLDHYEQYF. CDR3 coding DNA: TGTGCCAGCAGCCGGACTAGCGGGAGGGACCTAGACCACTACGAGCAGTACTTC.

This clonotype was seen a handful of times. This chain links TRBV4-1 with TRBJ2-3; D gene uncertain. Trimming took off 0 bases at V and 10 bases at J, with 14 bases between the two ends. The CDR3 consists of 14 residues. Germline CDR1 is MGHRA and CDR2 is YSYEKL. CDR3 bases: TGCGCCAGCAGCCAAGATTCCTCGGGTGTCCCGCAGTATTTT. The encoded protein is CASSQDSSGVPQYF.

The chain links TRBV10-2 to TRBJ2-3; D is unresolved. CDR1 WSHSY and CDR2 SAAADI come from the germline V gene. The CDR3 length is 14 residues. Trimming removed 0 bases at V and 5 bases at J, with 9 bases between. CDR3 region: CASSESGNQDTQYF. CDR3 in DNA: TGCGCCAGCAGTGAGTCGGGGAACCAAGATACGCAGTATTTT.